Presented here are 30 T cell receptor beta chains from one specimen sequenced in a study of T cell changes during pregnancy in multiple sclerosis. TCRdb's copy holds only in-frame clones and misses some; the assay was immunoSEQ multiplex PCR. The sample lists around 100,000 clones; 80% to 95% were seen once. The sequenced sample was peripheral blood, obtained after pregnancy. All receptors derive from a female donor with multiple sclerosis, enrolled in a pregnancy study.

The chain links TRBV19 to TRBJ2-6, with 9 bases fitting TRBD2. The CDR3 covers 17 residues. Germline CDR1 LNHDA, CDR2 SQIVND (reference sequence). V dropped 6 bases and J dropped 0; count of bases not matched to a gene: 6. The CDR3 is CASSVAGDLSGANVLTF. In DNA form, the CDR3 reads TGTGCCAGTAGCGTAGCGGGGGACCTCTCTGGGGCCAACGTCCTGACTTTC.

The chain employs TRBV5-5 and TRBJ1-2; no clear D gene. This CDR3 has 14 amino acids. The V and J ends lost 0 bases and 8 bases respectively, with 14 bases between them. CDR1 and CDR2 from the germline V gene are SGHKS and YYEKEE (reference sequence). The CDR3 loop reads CASSLGISAGGYTF. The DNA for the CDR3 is TGTGCCAGCAGCTTGGGGATCTCGGCGGGAGGCTACACCTTC.

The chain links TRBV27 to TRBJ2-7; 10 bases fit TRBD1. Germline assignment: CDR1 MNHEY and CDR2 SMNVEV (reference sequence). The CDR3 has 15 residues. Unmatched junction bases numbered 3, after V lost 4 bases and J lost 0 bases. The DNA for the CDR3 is TGTGCCAGCAGTTCCTGGACAGGGGGCTCCTACGAGCAGTACTTC. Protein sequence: CASSSWTGGSYEQYF.

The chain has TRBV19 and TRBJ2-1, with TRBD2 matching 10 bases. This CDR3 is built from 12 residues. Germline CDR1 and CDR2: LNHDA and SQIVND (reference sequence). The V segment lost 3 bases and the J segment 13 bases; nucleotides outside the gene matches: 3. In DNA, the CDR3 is TGTGCCAGTAGTATCGAGCGGGGGGGCCAGTTCTTC. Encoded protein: CASSIERGGQFF.

CDR3 in amino acids: CASSVVASGTDTQYF. CDR3 DNA sequence: TGTGCCAGCAGCGTAGTGGCTAGCGGGACAGATACGCAGTATTTT. This chain connects TRBV9 to TRBJ2-3, with 8 positions matching TRBD2. The J segment lost 3 bases and the V segment lost 0 bases, leaving 3 bases of the junction unmatched. In germline, CDR1 is SGDLS, CDR2 YYNGEE. This CDR3 is built from 15 residues.

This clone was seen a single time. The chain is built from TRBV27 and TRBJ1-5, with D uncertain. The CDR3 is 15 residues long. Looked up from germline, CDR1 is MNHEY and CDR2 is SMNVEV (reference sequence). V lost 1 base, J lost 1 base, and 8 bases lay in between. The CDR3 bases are TGTGCCAGCAGTTTATTTAGTTGGAGCAATCAGCCCCAGCATTTT. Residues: CASSLFSWSNQPQHF.

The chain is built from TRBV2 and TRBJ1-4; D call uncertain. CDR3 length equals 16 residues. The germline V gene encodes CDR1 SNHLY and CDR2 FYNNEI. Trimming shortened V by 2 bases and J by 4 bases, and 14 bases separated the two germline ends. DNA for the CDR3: TGTGCCAGCAGTGAATTGGGTGGGCCTCTTAATGAAAAACTGTTTTTT. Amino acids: CASSELGGPLNEKLFF.

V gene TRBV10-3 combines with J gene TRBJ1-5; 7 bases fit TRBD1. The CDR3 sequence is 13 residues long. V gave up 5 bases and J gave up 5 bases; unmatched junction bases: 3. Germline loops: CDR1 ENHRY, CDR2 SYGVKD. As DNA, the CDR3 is TGTGCCATCAGTCCCGACAGGGATCAGCCCCAGCATTTT. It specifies CAISPDRDQPQHF.

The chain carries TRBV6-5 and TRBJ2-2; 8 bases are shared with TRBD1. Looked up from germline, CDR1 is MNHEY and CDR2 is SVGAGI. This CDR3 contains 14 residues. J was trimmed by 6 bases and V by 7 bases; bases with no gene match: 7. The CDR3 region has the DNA TGTGCCAGCAAAATCCGGACAGGGCCCGGGGAGCTGTTTTTT. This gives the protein CASKIRTGPGELFF.

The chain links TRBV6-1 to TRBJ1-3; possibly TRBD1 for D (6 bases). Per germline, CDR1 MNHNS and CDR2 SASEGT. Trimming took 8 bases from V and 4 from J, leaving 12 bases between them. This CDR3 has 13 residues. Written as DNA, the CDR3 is TGTGCCAGCCTTACAGGGCGCGGAAACACCATATATTTT. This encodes CASLTGRGNTIYF.

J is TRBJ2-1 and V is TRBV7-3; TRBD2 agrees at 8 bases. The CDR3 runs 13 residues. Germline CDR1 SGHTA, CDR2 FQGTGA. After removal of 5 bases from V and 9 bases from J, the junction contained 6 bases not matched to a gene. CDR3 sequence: CASSPGGTGEQFF. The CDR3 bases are TGTGCCAGCAGCCCGGGGGGGACCGGTGAGCAGTTCTTC. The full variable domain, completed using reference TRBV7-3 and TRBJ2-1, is GAGVSQTPSNKVTEKGKYVELRCDPISGHTALYWYRQSLGQGPEFLIYFQGTGAADDSGLPNDRFFAVRPEGSVSTLKIQRTERGDSAVYLCASSPGGTGEQFFGPGTRLTVL.

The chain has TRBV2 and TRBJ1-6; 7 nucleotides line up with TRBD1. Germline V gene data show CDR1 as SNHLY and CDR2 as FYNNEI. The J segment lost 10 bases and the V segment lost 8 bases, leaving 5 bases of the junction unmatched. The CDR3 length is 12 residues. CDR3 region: CASGQEMSPLHF. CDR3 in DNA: TGTGCCAGCGGACAGGAGATGTCACCCCTCCACTTT.

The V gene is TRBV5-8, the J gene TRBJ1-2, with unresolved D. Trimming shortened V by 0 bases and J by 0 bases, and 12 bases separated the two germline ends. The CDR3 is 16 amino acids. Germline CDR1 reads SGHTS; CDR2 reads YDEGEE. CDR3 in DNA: TGTGCCAGCAGCTTGGTGCGCATCCTCTCTAACTATGGCTACACCTTC. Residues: CASSLVRILSNYGYTF. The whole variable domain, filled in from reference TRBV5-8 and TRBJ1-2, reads EAGVTQSPTHLIKTRGQQATLRCSPISGHTSVYWYQQALGLGLQFLLWYDEGEERNRGNFPPRFSGRQFPNYSSELNVNALELEDSALYLCASSLVRILSNYGYTFGSGTRLTVV.

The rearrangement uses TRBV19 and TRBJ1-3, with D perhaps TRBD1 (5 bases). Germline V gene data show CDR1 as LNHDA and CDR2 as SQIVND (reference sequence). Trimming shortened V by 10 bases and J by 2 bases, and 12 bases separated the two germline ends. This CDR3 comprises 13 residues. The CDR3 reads CATRVGAGNTIYF. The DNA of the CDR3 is TGTGCCACCCGGGTAGGGGCTGGAAACACCATATATTTT.

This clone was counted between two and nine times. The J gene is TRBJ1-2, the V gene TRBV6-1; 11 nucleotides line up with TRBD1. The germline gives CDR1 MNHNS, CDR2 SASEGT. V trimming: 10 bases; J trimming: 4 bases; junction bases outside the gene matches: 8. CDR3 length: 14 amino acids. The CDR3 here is CAIEPGTGGYGYTF. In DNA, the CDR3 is TGTGCCATTGAACCCGGGACAGGGGGCTATGGCTACACCTTC.

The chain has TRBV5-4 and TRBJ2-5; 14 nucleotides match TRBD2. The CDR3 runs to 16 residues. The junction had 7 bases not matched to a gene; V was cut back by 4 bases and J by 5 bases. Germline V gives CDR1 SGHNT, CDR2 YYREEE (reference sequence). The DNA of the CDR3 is TGTGCCAGCAGCCTGGGGACTAGCGGGAGTGGCGAGACCCAGTACTTC. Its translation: CASSLGTSGSGETQYF.

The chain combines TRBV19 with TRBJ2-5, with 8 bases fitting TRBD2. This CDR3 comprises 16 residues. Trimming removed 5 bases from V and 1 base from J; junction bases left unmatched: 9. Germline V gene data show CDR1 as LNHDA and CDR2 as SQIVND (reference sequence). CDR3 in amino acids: CASSYRLATGQETQYF. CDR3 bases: TGTGCCAGTAGTTACCGACTAGCGACTGGCCAAGAGACCCAGTACTTC.

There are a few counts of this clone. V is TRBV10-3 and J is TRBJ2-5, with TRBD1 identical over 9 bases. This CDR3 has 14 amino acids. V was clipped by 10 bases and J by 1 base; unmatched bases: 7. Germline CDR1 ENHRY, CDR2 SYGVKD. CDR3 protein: CATSRDRAQETQYF. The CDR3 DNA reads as TGTGCCACCTCCCGGGACAGGGCCCAAGAGACCCAGTACTTC.

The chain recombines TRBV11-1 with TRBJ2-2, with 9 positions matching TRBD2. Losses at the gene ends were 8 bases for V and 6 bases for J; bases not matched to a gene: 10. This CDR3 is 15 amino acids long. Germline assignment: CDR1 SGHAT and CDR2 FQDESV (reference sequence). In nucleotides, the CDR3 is TGTGCCAGCCGTTTGCGGGGGGGACAACCCGGGGAGCTGTTTTTT. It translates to CASRLRGGQPGELFF.

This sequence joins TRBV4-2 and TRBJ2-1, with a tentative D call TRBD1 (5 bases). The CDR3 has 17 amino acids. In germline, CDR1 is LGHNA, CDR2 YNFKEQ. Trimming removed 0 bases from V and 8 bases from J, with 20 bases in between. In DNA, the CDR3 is TGTGCCAGCAGCCAAGATAGGCGGCAGGGTGAAGGCGATGAGCAGTTCTTC. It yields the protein CASSQDRRQGEGDEQFF.

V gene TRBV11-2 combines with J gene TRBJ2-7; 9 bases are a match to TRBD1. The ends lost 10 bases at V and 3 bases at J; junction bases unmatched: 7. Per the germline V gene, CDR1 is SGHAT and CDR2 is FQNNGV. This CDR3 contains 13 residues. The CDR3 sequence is CATETGGNYEQYF. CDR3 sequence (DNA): TGTGCCACCGAGACAGGGGGTAACTACGAGCAGTACTTC.

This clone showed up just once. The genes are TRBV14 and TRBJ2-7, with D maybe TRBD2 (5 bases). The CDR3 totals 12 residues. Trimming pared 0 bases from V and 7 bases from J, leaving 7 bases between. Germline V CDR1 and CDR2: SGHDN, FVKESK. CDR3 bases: TGTGCCAGCAGCCAAGAATGGAGGGAGCAGTACTTC. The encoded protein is CASSQEWREQYF.

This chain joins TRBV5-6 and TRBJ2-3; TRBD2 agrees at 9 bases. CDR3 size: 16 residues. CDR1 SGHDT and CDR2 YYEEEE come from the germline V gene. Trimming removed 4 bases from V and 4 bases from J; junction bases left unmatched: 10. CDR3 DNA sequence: TGTGCCAGCAGCCCCAGGCGGACTAGCGTTGCAGATACGCAGTATTTT. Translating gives CASSPRRTSVADTQYF.

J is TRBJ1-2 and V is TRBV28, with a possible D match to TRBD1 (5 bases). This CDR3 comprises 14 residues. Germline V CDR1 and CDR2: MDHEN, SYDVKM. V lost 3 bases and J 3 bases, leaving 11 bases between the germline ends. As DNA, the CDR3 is TGTGCCAGCAGTTTGGGGGAGGGCGACTATGGCTACACCTTC. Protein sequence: CASSLGEGDYGYTF.

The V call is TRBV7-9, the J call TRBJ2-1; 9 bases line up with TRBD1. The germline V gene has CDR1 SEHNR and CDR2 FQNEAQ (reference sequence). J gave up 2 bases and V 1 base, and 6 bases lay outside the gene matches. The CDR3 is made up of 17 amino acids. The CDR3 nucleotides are TGTGCCAGCAGCTTAGGGACAGGGGATGTAGCCTACAATGAGCAGTTCTTC. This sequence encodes CASSLGTGDVAYNEQFF.

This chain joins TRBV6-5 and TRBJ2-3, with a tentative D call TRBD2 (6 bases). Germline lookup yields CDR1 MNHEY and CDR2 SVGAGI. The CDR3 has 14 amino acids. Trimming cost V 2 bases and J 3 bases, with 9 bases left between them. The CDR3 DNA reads TGTGCCAGCAGTTACAGGGCGGGGACAGATACGCAGTATTTT. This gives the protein CASSYRAGTDTQYF.

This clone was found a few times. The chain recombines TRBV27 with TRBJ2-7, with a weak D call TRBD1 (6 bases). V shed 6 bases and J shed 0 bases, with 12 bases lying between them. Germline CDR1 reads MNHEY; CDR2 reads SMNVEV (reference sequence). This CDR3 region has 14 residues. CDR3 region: CASSILGASYEQYF. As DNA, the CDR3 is TGTGCCAGCAGCATTCTGGGGGCCTCCTACGAGCAGTACTTC.

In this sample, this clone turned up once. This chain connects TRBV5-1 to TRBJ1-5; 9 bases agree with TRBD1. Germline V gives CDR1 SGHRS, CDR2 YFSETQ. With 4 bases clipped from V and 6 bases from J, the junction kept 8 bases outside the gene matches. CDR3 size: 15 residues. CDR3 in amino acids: CASSAQGALGQPQHF. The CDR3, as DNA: TGCGCCAGCAGCGCACAGGGGGCGCTGGGTCAGCCCCAGCATTTT.

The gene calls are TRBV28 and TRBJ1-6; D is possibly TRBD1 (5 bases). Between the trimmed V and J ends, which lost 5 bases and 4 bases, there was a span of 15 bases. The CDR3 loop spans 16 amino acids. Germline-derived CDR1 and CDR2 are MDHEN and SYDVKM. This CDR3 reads CASSPRPGIYNSPLHF. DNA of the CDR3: TGTGCCAGCAGTCCCCGGCCAGGGATTTATAATTCACCCCTCCACTTT.

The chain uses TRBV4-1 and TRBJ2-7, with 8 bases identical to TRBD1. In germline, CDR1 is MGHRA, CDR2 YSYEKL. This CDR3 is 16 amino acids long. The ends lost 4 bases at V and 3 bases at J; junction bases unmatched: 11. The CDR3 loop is CASSPGQGGRVYEQYF. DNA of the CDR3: TGCGCCAGCAGCCCAGGACAGGGAGGAAGGGTCTACGAGCAGTACTTC.